Below, one TCR beta chain is given with its context. Its antigen is currently unknown. Data came from immunoSEQ multiplex PCR; TCRdb stores just in-frame clones and leaves some out. The sample lists approximately 320,000 clones, around nine tenths occurring once. The sample originates from a study of shared clonotypes between healthy human individuals. There are 15 residues in the CDR3. Study conclusions and caveats: Sample collection involved blood only; tissue repertoires are likely different. Generally, estimated richness proved larger in naive subsets than it did in memory subsets.

The receptor comes from a young man in good health. Sequencing was carried out using memory CD8+ T cells sorted from blood. Subset described: CD45RO+ cells pooled with CCR7-negative TemRA cells. The chain joins TRBV12-1 to TRBJ1-4; TRBD1 is the table's D call and was not checked against the DNA. TRBV12-1 is a listed pseudogene. The CDR3 sequence: CASSFGPVINEKLFF. The CDR3, as DNA: TGTGCCAGCAGCTTTGGGCCAGTTATTAATGAAAAACTGTTTTTT.